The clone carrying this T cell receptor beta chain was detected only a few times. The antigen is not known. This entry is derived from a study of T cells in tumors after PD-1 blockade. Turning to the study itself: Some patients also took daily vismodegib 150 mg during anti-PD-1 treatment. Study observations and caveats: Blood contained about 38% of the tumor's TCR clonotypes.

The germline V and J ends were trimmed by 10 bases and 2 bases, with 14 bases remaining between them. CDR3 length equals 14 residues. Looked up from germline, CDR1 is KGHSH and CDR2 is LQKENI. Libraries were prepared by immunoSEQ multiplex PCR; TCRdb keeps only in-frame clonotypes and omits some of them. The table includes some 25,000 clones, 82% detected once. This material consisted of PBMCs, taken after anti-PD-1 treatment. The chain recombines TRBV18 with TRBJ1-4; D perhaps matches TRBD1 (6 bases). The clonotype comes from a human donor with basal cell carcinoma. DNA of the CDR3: TGTGCCACCTCTAAGGGGGGTACTAATGAAAAACTGTTTTTT. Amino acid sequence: CATSKGGTNEKLFF.